This T cell receptor beta chain was captured in a study of T-cell memory formation after mild COVID-19. Notes on the study in general: Later expanders leaned CD4+, whereas clones that contracted between day 15 and 85 were balanced CD4/CD8. Contracting CD4+ clones were located mainly in CM and EM, and CD8+ clones in EMRA. Certain responding clones were present in pre-infection memory, suggesting participation of cross-reactive memory.

The CDR3 sequence is 15 residues long. Per the germline V gene, CDR1 is MNHEY and CDR2 is SVGAGI. Trimming cost V 5 bases and J 9 bases; bases outside gene matches: 7. One entry per CDR3 protein results from TCRdb running MiXCR on the 5' RACE reads. The data hold 10,000 to 15,000 distinct CDR3 sequences, with around 16% observed a single time. A few counts support this clonotype. Its antigen is currently unknown. The chain links TRBV6-5 to TRBJ2-1, with TRBD2 identical over 13 bases. The specimen sequenced was PBMCs or a T cell subset sorted from them (not recorded which). This clonotype was sampled from a man younger than 30 who had mild COVID-19 (a few samples of this study predate the infection). Cell type and time point are not known. The CDR3 coding sequence is TGTGCCAGCAGTCCCCCCACTAGCGGGGGGGGTGAGCAGTTCTTC. Its protein product is CASSPPTSGGGEQFF.